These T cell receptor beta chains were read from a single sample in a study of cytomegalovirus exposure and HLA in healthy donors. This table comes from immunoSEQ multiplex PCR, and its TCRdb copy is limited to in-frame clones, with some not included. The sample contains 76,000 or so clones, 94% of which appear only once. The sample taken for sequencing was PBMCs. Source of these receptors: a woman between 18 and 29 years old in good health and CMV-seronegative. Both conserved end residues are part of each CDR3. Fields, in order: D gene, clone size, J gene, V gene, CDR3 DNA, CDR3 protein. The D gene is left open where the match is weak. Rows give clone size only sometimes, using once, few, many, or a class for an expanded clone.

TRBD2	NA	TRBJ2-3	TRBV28	TGTGCCAGCCAAAGGGAACTAGCGGGACATGCAGATACGCAGTATTTT	CASQRELAGHADTQYF
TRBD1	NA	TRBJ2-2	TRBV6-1	TGTGCCAGCAGATCGGGACAGGGCGGCACCGGGGAGCTGTTTTTT	CASRSGQGGTGELFF
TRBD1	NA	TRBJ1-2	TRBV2	TGTGCCAGCAGAGCCGGGACAGGGGACTATGGCTACACCTTC	CASRAGTGDYGYTF
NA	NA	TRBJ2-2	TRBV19	TGTGCCAGTAGTGCCAGGGGTGCCGGGGAGCTGTTTTTT	CASSARGAGELFF
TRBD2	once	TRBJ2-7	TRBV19	TGTGCCAGTAGTTCAGGAGATGGGACTAACGAGCAGTACTTC	CASSSGDGTNEQYF
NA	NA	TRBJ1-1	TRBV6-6	TGTGCCAGCAGTTACTCGGGTTATGAGGGACTCACTGAAGCTTTCTTT	CASSYSGYEGLTEAFF
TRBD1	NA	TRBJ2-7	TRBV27	TGTGCCAGCAGTTTAGAGACAGGGAGCACCTACGAGCAGTACTTC	CASSLETGSTYEQYF
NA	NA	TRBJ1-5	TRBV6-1	TGTGCCAGCAGTGAAGTTTCGCGACGGGACAATCAGCCCCAGCATTTT	CASSEVSRRDNQPQHF
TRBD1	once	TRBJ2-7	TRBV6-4	TGTGCCAGCAGTGAACCCGGGACAGGGACCCACGAGCAGTACTTC	CASSEPGTGTHEQYF
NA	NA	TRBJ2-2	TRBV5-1	TGCGCCAGCAGCCCTCCGGGAGCCTGGGACACCGGGGAGCTGTTTTTT	CASSPPGAWDTGELFF
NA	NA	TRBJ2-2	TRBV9	TGTGCCAGCAGGCCAGGAGGGGGGGCTAACACCGGGGAGCTGTTTTTT	CASRPGGGANTGELFF
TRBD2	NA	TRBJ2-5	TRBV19	TGTGCCAGTAGTATTTCGGGACTACGAGGGGAGACCCAGTACTTC	CASSISGLRGETQYF
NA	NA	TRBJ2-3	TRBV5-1	TGCGCCAGCAGCTACGGACAGGGAGGGTCAGATACGCAGTATTTT	CASSYGQGGSDTQYF
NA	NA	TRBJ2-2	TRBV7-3	TGTGCCAGCAGCCCCAGGGGATCTTCGACCGGGGAGCTGTTTTTT	CASSPRGSSTGELFF
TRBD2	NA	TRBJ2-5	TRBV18	TGTGCCAGCTCACCACTAGCGGGACGGCGGGAGACCCAGTACTTC	CASSPLAGRRETQYF
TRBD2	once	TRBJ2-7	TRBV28	TGTGCCAGCAGTTCGGTAGCGGGAGAGTCCTACGAGCAGTACTTC	CASSSVAGESYEQYF
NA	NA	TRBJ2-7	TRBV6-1	TGTGCCAGCGGGGCCCCCTACGAGCAGTACTTC	CASGAPYEQYF
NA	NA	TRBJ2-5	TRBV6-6	TGTGCCAGCAGTTCCAGGGTCGAGGAGACCCAGTACTTC	CASSSRVEETQYF
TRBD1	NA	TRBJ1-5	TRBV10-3	TGTGCCATCAGTGAGGTGTTACAGGGGGGTGGTCAGCCCCAGCATTTT	CAISEVLQGGGQPQHF
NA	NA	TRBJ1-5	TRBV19	TGTGCCAGTAAGGTGGGGGGGACGGGCAATCAGCCCCAGCATTTT	CASKVGGTGNQPQHF
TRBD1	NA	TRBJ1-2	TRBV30	TGTGCCTGGAGCATACAGGGGAACTATGGCTACACCTTC	CAWSIQGNYGYTF
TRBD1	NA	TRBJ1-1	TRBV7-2	TGTGCCAGCAGCTTAGGGCATCGCGGACAGGGTAGAGCTTTCTTT	CASSLGHRGQGRAFF
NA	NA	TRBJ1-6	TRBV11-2	TGTGCCAGCAGCCCCCCCGGGATCCAGAATTCACCCCTCCACTTT	CASSPPGIQNSPLHF
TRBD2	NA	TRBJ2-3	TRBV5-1	TGCGCCAGCAGTCTCGCGGGAGAGAGCAGCACAGATACGCAGTATTTT	CASSLAGESSTDTQYF
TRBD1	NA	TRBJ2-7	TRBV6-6	TGTGCCATCCACCAGAGACAGGGGTCCTACGAGCAGTACTTC	CAIHQRQGSYEQYF
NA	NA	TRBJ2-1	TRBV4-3	TGCGCCAGCAGCCAAGATATATCTCGAGTAAATGAGCAGTTCTTC	CASSQDISRVNEQFF
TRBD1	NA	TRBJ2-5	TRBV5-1	TGCGCCAGCAGCCCCGGGCCACAGGGGGCATTGGAAGAGACCCAGTACTTC	CASSPGPQGALEETQYF
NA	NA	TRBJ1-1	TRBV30	TGTGCCTGCCAAGCTGGGGGCGGGACTGAAGCTTTCTTT	CACQAGGGTEAFF
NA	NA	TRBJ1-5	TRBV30	TGTGCCTGGAGTGGGCAAGGGGCCGCTAGGGGGAAGCCCCAGCATTTT	CAWSGQGAARGKPQHF
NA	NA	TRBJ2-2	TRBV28	TGTGCCAGCAATAGTTTCGAAGGGACACCGAACACCGGGGAGCTGTTTTTT	CASNSFEGTPNTGELFF
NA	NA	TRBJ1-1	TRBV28	TGTGCCAGCAGTTCGTCCACTGAAGCTTTCTTT	CASSSSTEAFF
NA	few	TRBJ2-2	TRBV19	TGTGCCAGTAGTCCCAAGGGCCCAGGGTGGCCCGGGGAGCTGTTTTTT	CASSPKGPGWPGELFF
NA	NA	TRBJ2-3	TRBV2	TGTGCCAGCAGTGATGTGGTTCTCACTAGCAGCACAGATACGCAGTATTTT	CASSDVVLTSSTDTQYF
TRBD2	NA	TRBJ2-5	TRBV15	TGTGCCACCAGTAAAGAAGCGGGAGGCGGGGAGACCCAGTACTTC	CATSKEAGGGETQYF
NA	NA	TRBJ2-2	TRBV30	TGTGCCTGGAGATACAGGGTGCGTGGCACCGGGGAGCTGTTTTTT	CAWRYRVRGTGELFF
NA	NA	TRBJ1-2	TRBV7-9	TGTGCCAGCAGCTCTAGAATTCGGGGCTACACCTTC	CASSSRIRGYTF
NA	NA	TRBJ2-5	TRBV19	TGTGCCAGTAGTTGGTACGGGAGTGGCGAGACCCAGTACTTC	CASSWYGSGETQYF
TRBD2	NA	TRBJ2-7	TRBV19	TGTGCCAGTAGCCTCTCTTCGGGGGGGCTCTCCTACGAGCAGTACTTC	CASSLSSGGLSYEQYF
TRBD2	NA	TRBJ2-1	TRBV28	TGTGCCAGCAGTTTATCGGGACTAGCGGGAAATGAGCAGTTCTTC	CASSLSGLAGNEQFF
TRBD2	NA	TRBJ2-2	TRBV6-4	TGTGCCAGCAGTGCCGGGACTAGCGACACCGGGGAGCTGTTTTTT	CASSAGTSDTGELFF
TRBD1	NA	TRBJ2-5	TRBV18	TGTGCCAGCTCACCACCGACAGGGGGGGAGACCCAGTACTTC	CASSPPTGGETQYF
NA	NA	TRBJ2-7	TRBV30	TGTGCCTGGACCGCGCGGGGGCGCCAGGAGCAGTACTTC	CAWTARGRQEQYF
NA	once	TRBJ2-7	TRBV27	TGTGCCAGCAGTCCCAACGAGGACTCCTACGAGCAGTACTTC	CASSPNEDSYEQYF
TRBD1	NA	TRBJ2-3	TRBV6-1	TGTGCCAGCAGTTGGGACAGGGGGGGCACAGATACGCAGTATTTT	CASSWDRGGTDTQYF
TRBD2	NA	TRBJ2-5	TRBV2	TGTGCCAGCAAGGGACTAGCAAGAGAGACCCAGTACTTC	CASKGLARETQYF
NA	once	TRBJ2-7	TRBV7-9	TGTGCCAGCAGCACTTGGACAGCTCCCTACGAGCAGTACTTC	CASSTWTAPYEQYF
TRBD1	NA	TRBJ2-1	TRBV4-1	TGCGCCAGCAGGGCCCTTCCGGGACAGGGTAACAATGAGCAGTTCTTC	CASRALPGQGNNEQFF
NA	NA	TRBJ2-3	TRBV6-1	TGTGCCAGTGGGGAGGCCGACGTGATAGCAGATACGCAGTATTTT	CASGEADVIADTQYF
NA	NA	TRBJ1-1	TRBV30	TGTGCCTGGATCAAACAGGGTTCCACTGAAGCTTTCTTT	CAWIKQGSTEAFF
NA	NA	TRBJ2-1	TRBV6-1	TGTGCCAGCAGTGAAGGGGCGAGGGATATCAATGAGCAGTTCTTC	CASSEGARDINEQFF
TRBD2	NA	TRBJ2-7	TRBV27	TGTGCCAGCAGTTTGGTTAGCGGGAAGATCTACGAGCAGTACTTC	CASSLVSGKIYEQYF
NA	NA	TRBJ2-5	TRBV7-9	TGTGCCAGCAGCTTAGGAGGGGGGACAGTCCCCCAAGAGACCCAGTACTTC	CASSLGGGTVPQETQYF
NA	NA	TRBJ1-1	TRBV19	TGTGCCAGTAGTATAGTAAGCGGTACTGAAGCTTTCTTT	CASSIVSGTEAFF
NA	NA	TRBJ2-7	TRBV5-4	TGTGCCAGCAGCCTGGGACTCCTCATGGAGCAGTACTTC	CASSLGLLMEQYF
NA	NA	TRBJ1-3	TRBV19	TGTGCCAGTGCTTCGCGGGGGCTATTTAGTACCATATATTTT	CASASRGLFSTIYF